A selection of T cell receptor beta chains follows, all from one sample in a study of CD8 T cells in ankylosing spondylitis. TCRdb used MiXCR to reprocess the 5' RACE reads, holding one entry per CDR3 protein. The sample holds about 240,000 distinct CDR3 sequences, over 8.5% seen once. The sequencing sample was made of blood, either unsorted or a sorted T cell fraction (not recorded which). The receptors stem from a male donor with ankylosing spondylitis or in good health (not recorded which). Both conserved end residues are part of each CDR3. D genes are given only for firm matches. Size is stated for part of the rows, as once, few or many counts, or as a class when the clone is expanded.

j_gene: TRBJ2-7; v_gene: TRBV6-1; d_gene: .; abundance: many; CDR3nt: TGTGCCAGCGGTTTCTACGAGCAGTACTTC; CDR3aa: CASGFYEQYF
j_gene: TRBJ1-5; v_gene: TRBV3-1; d_gene: .; abundance: many; CDR3nt: TGTGCCAGCAACGTGATTCAGCCCCAGCATTTT; CDR3aa: CASNVIQPQHF
j_gene: TRBJ2-1; v_gene: TRBV27; d_gene: .; abundance: .; CDR3nt: TGTGCCAGCAGCCAGACTGTGGGGGGTGAGCAGTTCTTC; CDR3aa: CASSQTVGGEQFF
j_gene: TRBJ1-6; v_gene: TRBV5-1; d_gene: .; abundance: many; CDR3nt: TGCGCCAGCAGCCCAGGACAGCTCGATAATTCACCCCTCCACTTT; CDR3aa: CASSPGQLDNSPLHF
j_gene: TRBJ2-3; v_gene: TRBV7-3; d_gene: .; abundance: .; CDR3nt: TGTGCCAGCAGCTTATATGGAGGGCCTGGGGGAGATACGCAGTATTTT; CDR3aa: CASSLYGGPGGDTQYF
j_gene: TRBJ2-7; v_gene: TRBV29-1; d_gene: .; abundance: many; CDR3nt: TGCAGCGTTGAAGATCCGGACCGATATCCGGCGGAGCAGTACTTC; CDR3aa: CSVEDPDRYPAEQYF
j_gene: TRBJ1-6; v_gene: TRBV27; d_gene: .; abundance: many; CDR3nt: TGTGCCAGCCGGGCGGACAGCTACAATTCACCCCTCCACTTT; CDR3aa: CASRADSYNSPLHF
j_gene: TRBJ2-1; v_gene: TRBV11-1; d_gene: .; abundance: .; CDR3nt: TGTGCCAGCACCCGGTACAGTAACCCATCCTACAATGAGCAGTTCTTC; CDR3aa: CASTRYSNPSYNEQFF
j_gene: TRBJ1-2; v_gene: TRBV20-1; d_gene: .; abundance: .; CDR3nt: TGCAGTGCTAGAGATAGTGGTAAAGGACAGAACTATGGCTACACCTTC; CDR3aa: CSARDSGKGQNYGYTF
j_gene: TRBJ1-1; v_gene: TRBV5-1; d_gene: .; abundance: .; CDR3nt: TGCGCCAGCAGCCAGCACCCCGGGGGGATGGGTGAAGCTTTCTTT; CDR3aa: CASSQHPGGMGEAFF
j_gene: TRBJ2-3; v_gene: TRBV4-1; d_gene: .; abundance: few; CDR3nt: TGCGCCAGCAGCCACTCTGGGGGCGCCAGCACAGATACGCAGTATTTT; CDR3aa: CASSHSGGASTDTQYF
j_gene: TRBJ2-7; v_gene: TRBV28; d_gene: TRBD1; abundance: few; CDR3nt: TGTGCCAGCAGTTTATGGTTAGGGGGACAGGGGACCTACGAGCAGTACTTC; CDR3aa: CASSLWLGGQGTYEQYF
j_gene: TRBJ2-3; v_gene: TRBV30; d_gene: .; abundance: .; CDR3nt: TGTGCCTCTACTAGCACCCTGGGAGATACGCAGTATTTT; CDR3aa: CASTSTLGDTQYF
j_gene: TRBJ2-3; v_gene: TRBV11-2; d_gene: .; abundance: .; CDR3nt: TGTGCCAGCAGCGCCGGGCTGGACCGGGACTTGCGTTCCCAAGATACGCAGTATTTT; CDR3aa: CASSAGLDRDLRSQDTQYF
j_gene: TRBJ1-2; v_gene: TRBV5-1; d_gene: .; abundance: .; CDR3nt: TGCGCCAGCAGCTTGTCACGGCCTTATGGCTACACCTTC; CDR3aa: CASSLSRPYGYTF
j_gene: TRBJ2-7; v_gene: TRBV7-8; d_gene: .; abundance: few; CDR3nt: TGTGCCAGCAGCTCCGATCCTGGGATTTACTACGAGCAGTACTTC; CDR3aa: CASSSDPGIYYEQYF
j_gene: TRBJ2-4; v_gene: TRBV6-5; d_gene: .; abundance: few; CDR3nt: TGTGCCAGCAGTCCCCCTGGGGGCTGGCACATTCAGTACTTC; CDR3aa: CASSPPGGWHIQYF
j_gene: TRBJ2-7; v_gene: TRBV7-9; d_gene: TRBD1; abundance: .; CDR3nt: TGTGCCAGCAGCTTGCCGGGACAGGGGAGCGAGCAGTACTTC; CDR3aa: CASSLPGQGSEQYF
j_gene: TRBJ1-2; v_gene: TRBV4-1; d_gene: .; abundance: few; CDR3nt: TGCGCCAGCCGGTCTCCGAGAACTAACTATGGCTACACCTTC; CDR3aa: CASRSPRTNYGYTF
j_gene: TRBJ2-1; v_gene: TRBV12-3/TRBV12-4; d_gene: TRBD1; abundance: many; CDR3nt: TGTGCCAGCACCAACAGGGGACCTTACAATGAGCAGTTCTTC; CDR3aa: CASTNRGPYNEQFF
j_gene: TRBJ1-1; v_gene: TRBV28; d_gene: .; abundance: many; CDR3nt: TGTGCCAGCAGTTTATGGACAGCTACCGAGGGGGACACTGAAGCTTTCTTT; CDR3aa: CASSLWTATEGDTEAFF
j_gene: TRBJ1-2; v_gene: TRBV2; d_gene: .; abundance: few; CDR3nt: TGTGCCAGCATCCAGGGACCTAACTATGGCTACACCTTC; CDR3aa: CASIQGPNYGYTF
j_gene: TRBJ2-7; v_gene: TRBV7-9; d_gene: .; abundance: .; CDR3nt: TGTGCCAGCAGCTGGCAGGGCCGTCCCTACGAGCAGTACTTC; CDR3aa: CASSWQGRPYEQYF
j_gene: TRBJ2-2; v_gene: TRBV5-1; d_gene: .; abundance: many; CDR3nt: TGCGCCAGCAGCTTGGAGGGGTCCGGGGAGCTGTTTTTT; CDR3aa: CASSLEGSGELFF
j_gene: TRBJ2-5; v_gene: TRBV12-3/TRBV12-4; d_gene: .; abundance: many; CDR3nt: TGTGCCAGCAGCCGGGACTCCACGGGGGCCCAGTACTTC; CDR3aa: CASSRDSTGAQYF
j_gene: TRBJ2-2; v_gene: TRBV18; d_gene: .; abundance: .; CDR3nt: TGTGCCAGCTCCGACCCCGCATTCGCGAACACCGGGGAGCTGTTTTTT; CDR3aa: CASSDPAFANTGELFF
j_gene: TRBJ1-1; v_gene: TRBV28; d_gene: .; abundance: few; CDR3nt: TGTGCCAGCAGTTTCAGGGATGGGTTGAGCACTGAAGCTTTCTTT; CDR3aa: CASSFRDGLSTEAFF
j_gene: TRBJ2-1; v_gene: TRBV6-1; d_gene: TRBD2; abundance: many; CDR3nt: TGTGCCAGCAGCCTACTAGCGGAAACCTACAATGAGCAGTTCTTC; CDR3aa: CASSLLAETYNEQFF
j_gene: TRBJ2-5; v_gene: TRBV20-1; d_gene: .; abundance: many; CDR3nt: TGCAGTGCTAGAGGCCCGGCGGGGGAGACCCAGTACTTC; CDR3aa: CSARGPAGETQYF
j_gene: TRBJ1-5; v_gene: TRBV10-2; d_gene: .; abundance: many; CDR3nt: TGCGCCAGCAGTGAAATTTTTGGGACCTATAGCAATCAGCCCCAGCATTTT; CDR3aa: CASSEIFGTYSNQPQHF
j_gene: TRBJ2-3; v_gene: TRBV20-1; d_gene: .; abundance: many; CDR3nt: TGCAGTGCTGTTGACCGCGGCACAGATACGCAGTATTTT; CDR3aa: CSAVDRGTDTQYF
j_gene: TRBJ2-3; v_gene: TRBV12-3/TRBV12-4; d_gene: TRBD1; abundance: .; CDR3nt: TGTGCCAGCAGGGACAGGGCGGATACGCAGTATTTT; CDR3aa: CASRDRADTQYF
j_gene: TRBJ2-1; v_gene: TRBV29-1; d_gene: TRBD2; abundance: many; CDR3nt: TGCAGCGTTGAGGTAGGAGCGGGAGGGGTTGAGCAGTTCTTC; CDR3aa: CSVEVGAGGVEQFF
j_gene: TRBJ2-7; v_gene: TRBV28; d_gene: .; abundance: .; CDR3nt: TGTGCCAGCAGATCCGACAGGAGTACCTACGAGCAGTACTTC; CDR3aa: CASRSDRSTYEQYF
j_gene: TRBJ2-7; v_gene: TRBV3-1; d_gene: TRBD2; abundance: few; CDR3nt: TGTGCCAGCAGCCGAGGAGGTAGCGGGGCTTACGAGCAGTACTTC; CDR3aa: CASSRGGSGAYEQYF
j_gene: TRBJ1-1; v_gene: TRBV11-2; d_gene: .; abundance: many; CDR3nt: TGTGCCAGCAGCTATGGAATTTCGGCATGGAACACTGAAGCTTTCTTT; CDR3aa: CASSYGISAWNTEAFF
j_gene: TRBJ2-1; v_gene: TRBV4-2; d_gene: .; abundance: .; CDR3nt: TGTGCCAGCAGCCCGGGTTCCACTTCCAACAATGAGCAGTTCTTC; CDR3aa: CASSPGSTSNNEQFF
j_gene: TRBJ2-7; v_gene: TRBV7-8; d_gene: .; abundance: many; CDR3nt: TGTGCCAGCAGCTTACTCCGACGCGAGCAGTACTTC; CDR3aa: CASSLLRREQYF
j_gene: TRBJ2-5; v_gene: TRBV14; d_gene: .; abundance: many; CDR3nt: TGTGCCAGCAGCCAACTACAGACTAACCCCCAAGAGACCCAGTACTTC; CDR3aa: CASSQLQTNPQETQYF
j_gene: TRBJ2-1; v_gene: TRBV28; d_gene: .; abundance: many; CDR3nt: TGTGCCAGCAGTTCCCTAGCGAACTCCTACAATGAGCAGTTCTTC; CDR3aa: CASSSLANSYNEQFF
j_gene: TRBJ2-3; v_gene: TRBV12-3/TRBV12-4; d_gene: TRBD2; abundance: many; CDR3nt: TGTGCCAGCAGTTCCTCGCCTGGACTAGCGGAAACCACAGATACGCAGTATTTT; CDR3aa: CASSSSPGLAETTDTQYF
j_gene: TRBJ1-5; v_gene: TRBV7-9; d_gene: .; abundance: .; CDR3nt: TGTGCCACCAGCCCTGACAGCTCTAGCAATCAGCCCCAGCATTTT; CDR3aa: CATSPDSSSNQPQHF
j_gene: TRBJ2-7; v_gene: TRBV5-1; d_gene: TRBD2; abundance: many; CDR3nt: TGCGCCAGCAGCTTGGGGGGGACTAGCGCGACCTCCTACGAGCAGTACTTC; CDR3aa: CASSLGGTSATSYEQYF
j_gene: TRBJ2-3; v_gene: TRBV20-1; d_gene: .; abundance: few; CDR3nt: TGCAGTGCTAGAGATTCGTGGGGTTCAACGAGTGTTGATACGCAGTATTTT; CDR3aa: CSARDSWGSTSVDTQYF
j_gene: TRBJ1-2; v_gene: TRBV20-1; d_gene: .; abundance: .; CDR3nt: TGCAGTGCCTTAGGGACATCGGGCTACACCTTC; CDR3aa: CSALGTSGYTF
j_gene: TRBJ1-4; v_gene: TRBV3-1; d_gene: .; abundance: .; CDR3nt: TGTGCCAGCAGCCAAGATCGGGGTTTCGGTGAAAAACTGTTTTTT; CDR3aa: CASSQDRGFGEKLFF
j_gene: TRBJ1-1; v_gene: TRBV6-5; d_gene: TRBD1; abundance: many; CDR3nt: TGTGCCAGCAGTTACTCGACAGGGGTTGGAACTGAAGCTTTCTTT; CDR3aa: CASSYSTGVGTEAFF
j_gene: TRBJ1-2; v_gene: TRBV12-3/TRBV12-4; d_gene: .; abundance: many; CDR3nt: TGTGCCAGCAGTCCTAGGGGTAGTTATGGCTACACCTTC; CDR3aa: CASSPRGSYGYTF
j_gene: TRBJ2-7; v_gene: TRBV10-3; d_gene: TRBD2; abundance: few; CDR3nt: TGTGCCATCAGTGAGTCGTCGCAAGCGGGACCACTGAGCGAGCAGTACTTC; CDR3aa: CAISESSQAGPLSEQYF
j_gene: TRBJ1-1; v_gene: TRBV29-1; d_gene: .; abundance: many; CDR3nt: TGCAGCGTTGTCGGAGCTTTCTTT; CDR3aa: CSVVGAFF
j_gene: TRBJ1-1; v_gene: TRBV5-1; d_gene: TRBD1; abundance: .; CDR3nt: TGCGCCAGCAGACAGGGGTACACTGAAGCTTTCTTT; CDR3aa: CASRQGYTEAFF
j_gene: TRBJ2-3; v_gene: TRBV3-1; d_gene: .; abundance: many; CDR3nt: TGTGCCAGCAGCCAGTTTGAGGGTCTTGATACGCAGTATTTT; CDR3aa: CASSQFEGLDTQYF
j_gene: TRBJ2-1; v_gene: TRBV12-3/TRBV12-4; d_gene: TRBD2; abundance: many; CDR3nt: TGTGCCAGCAGGAGAACTAGCGGGGGGCTCGATGAGCAGTTCTTC; CDR3aa: CASRRTSGGLDEQFF